This TCR beta chain emerged from a study of T cells in Graves' hyperthyroidism and ophthalmopathy. Findings of the study overall: For ophthalmopathy, model prediction preceded onset by a median about 6.2 months. Among clonotypes expanded in thyroid above 0.001, most were also found in blood.

A NOSPECS grade of at least 4, a Clinical Activity Score of at least 3 and duration under 3 months were recorded in ophthalmopathy patients. On this clonotype: Antigen specificity is unknown.

The investigators amplified TCR beta CDR3 regions from RNA transcripts. The TCR CDR3 was amplified in a first-round RT-PCR using the HTBI primer set. TCRdb recomputed calls from the multiplex PCR reads with MiXCR, one row per CDR3 protein. This table holds fewer than 500,000 distinct CDR3 sequences, roughly 15% found once. The sequenced sample was blood. The sequence came from a woman aged 25 to 45 with Graves' ophthalmopathy.

The CDR3 spells CASSLRGGGIDTQYF. The CDR3, as DNA: TGTGCCAGCAGTTTAAGGGGCGGGGGGATAGATACGCAGTATTTT. The gene calls are TRBV28 and TRBJ2-3; 8 nucleotides match TRBD2. The V gene end was trimmed by 2 bases and the J gene end by 5 bases; junction bases not matched to a gene: 6. The length of the CDR3 is 15 residues. The germline gives CDR1 MDHEN, CDR2 SYDVKM.